Listed below are T cell receptor beta chains from one sample, sequenced in a study of chemoradiotherapy in HPV16-positive cancers. Generated by immunoSEQ multiplex PCR, the TCRdb table keeps only in-frame clones and is missing some. The sample includes 30,000 to 40,000 clones, roughly nine tenths of them seen just once. Material: blood, obtained from a patient who underwent chemoradiotherapy. These receptor sequences come from a human donor with HPV-associated anogenital cancer. Both conserved end residues are part of each CDR3. Fields, in order: CDR3 protein, CDR3 DNA, J gene, clone size, D gene, V gene. D genes are given only for firm matches. Only part of the rows carry a size: once, few, many, or a class if the clone is expanded.

CDR3: CASSQVTSGRVYNEQFF
DNA: TGCGCCAGCAGCCAAGTCACTAGCGGGAGAGTTTACAATGAGCAGTTCTTC
J: TRBJ2-1
size: .
D: TRBD2
V: TRBV4-3

CDR3: CASRLTSYEQYF
DNA: TGTGCCAGCAGGCTCACCTCCTACGAGCAGTACTTC
J: TRBJ2-7
size: .
D: .
V: TRBV7-3

CDR3: CASSQGQETSYEQYF
DNA: TGTGCCAGTAGCCAGGGACAGGAGACCTCCTACGAGCAGTACTTC
J: TRBJ2-7
size: .
D: TRBD1
V: TRBV19

CDR3: CASSEAQGRLEEQFF
DNA: TGTGCCAGCAGTGAAGCTCAGGGCAGGTTAGAAGAGCAGTTCTTC
J: TRBJ2-1
size: .
D: .
V: TRBV6-1

CDR3: CASSVFNRNGGYTF
DNA: TGTGCCAGCAGCGTATTCAACCGGAACGGGGGCTACACCTTC
J: TRBJ1-2
size: .
D: .
V: TRBV13

CDR3: CASSVGGLAIDEQYF
DNA: TGTGCCAGCAGCGTAGGGGGGTTGGCTATTGACGAGCAGTACTTC
J: TRBJ2-7
size: .
D: .
V: TRBV9

CDR3: CASSPLTRVETQYF
DNA: TGTGCCAGCAGCCCTTTAACTCGCGTAGAGACCCAGTACTTC
J: TRBJ2-5
size: .
D: .
V: TRBV11-3

CDR3: CASSSLGRGPSEKLFF
DNA: TGTGCCAGTAGCTCTTTGGGGCGGGGGCCGTCTGAAAAACTGTTTTTT
J: TRBJ1-4
size: .
D: .
V: TRBV19

CDR3: CASSPGTFYEQYF
DNA: TGTGCCAGCAGTCCCGGGACATTCTACGAGCAGTACTTC
J: TRBJ2-7
size: .
D: .
V: TRBV7-9

CDR3: CASSLRDEQYF
DNA: TGTGCCAGCAGCTTGAGGGACGAGCAGTACTTC
J: TRBJ2-7
size: .
D: .
V: TRBV7-9

CDR3: CASSRWVRAGADTQYF
DNA: TGTGCCAGTAGTAGGTGGGTCAGGGCAGGGGCAGATACGCAGTATTTT
J: TRBJ2-3
size: .
D: .
V: TRBV19

CDR3: CASSLGQGYYEQYF
DNA: TGTGCCAGCAGCTTGGGACAGGGCTACTACGAGCAGTACTTC
J: TRBJ2-7
size: .
D: .
V: TRBV7-5

CDR3: CASSIRSGVVGTDTQYF
DNA: TGTGCCAGTAGTATCAGGTCGGGAGTCGTGGGCACAGATACGCAGTATTTT
J: TRBJ2-3
size: .
D: .
V: TRBV19

CDR3: CASRGAPNYGYTF
DNA: TGTGCCAGCAGAGGGGCGCCGAACTATGGCTACACCTTC
J: TRBJ1-2
size: .
D: .
V: TRBV6-4

CDR3: CASSQDFGFVYGYTF
DNA: TGTGCCAGCAGCCAGGACTTTGGATTTGTCTATGGCTACACCTTC
J: TRBJ1-2
size: .
D: .
V: TRBV4-2

CDR3: CASSLTRESSGNTIYF
DNA: TGTGCCAGCAGCTTAACGAGGGAAAGCTCTGGAAACACCATATATTTT
J: TRBJ1-3
size: .
D: .
V: TRBV7-8

CDR3: CASRLGASNYGYTF
DNA: TGTGCCAGCCGCCTAGGGGCCTCTAACTATGGCTACACCTTC
J: TRBJ1-2
size: .
D: .
V: TRBV6-5

CDR3: CASSSRTSGGGETQYF
DNA: TGTGCCAGCAGCTCCCGGACTAGCGGGGGCGGGGAGACCCAGTACTTC
J: TRBJ2-5
size: few
D: TRBD2
V: TRBV11-3

CDR3: CSSPRAGELFF
DNA: TGCAGTTCCCCCCGGGCCGGGGAGCTGTTTTTT
J: TRBJ2-2
size: .
D: .
V: TRBV20-1

CDR3: CASSALRGTNEKLFF
DNA: TGTGCCAGCAGTGCCTTAAGGGGGACTAATGAAAAACTGTTTTTT
J: TRBJ1-4
size: .
D: .
V: TRBV6-1

CDR3: CASSLASGEQFF
DNA: TGTGCCAGCAGCTTGGCGAGCGGCGAGCAGTTCTTC
J: TRBJ2-1
size: .
D: .
V: TRBV7-9

CDR3: CASWGATSETQYF
DNA: TGTGCCAGCTGGGGGGCGACGAGCGAGACCCAGTACTTC
J: TRBJ2-5
size: .
D: .
V: TRBV2

CDR3: CASSPAPNYGYTF
DNA: TGTGCCAGCAGTCCGGCCCCTAACTATGGCTACACCTTC
J: TRBJ1-2
size: .
D: .
V: TRBV7-9

CDR3: CASSERGFEKLFF
DNA: TGTGCCAGCAGTGAAAGGGGGTTTGAAAAACTGTTTTTT
J: TRBJ1-4
size: .
D: .
V: TRBV6-1

CDR3: CAISGLGDTGELFF
DNA: TGTGCCATCAGTGGACTGGGGGATACCGGGGAGCTGTTTTTT
J: TRBJ2-2
size: .
D: .
V: TRBV10-3

CDR3: CSARDVYYEQYF
DNA: TGCAGCGCCAGGGACGTTTACTACGAGCAGTACTTC
J: TRBJ2-7
size: .
D: .
V: TRBV29-1

CDR3: CASSLWEVEAFF
DNA: TGTGCCAGCAGCCTTTGGGAAGTTGAAGCTTTCTTT
J: TRBJ1-1
size: .
D: .
V: TRBV6-6

CDR3: CASRDGTSVDEQFF
DNA: TGTGCCAGCAGGGACGGGACTAGCGTCGATGAGCAGTTCTTC
J: TRBJ2-1
size: .
D: TRBD2
V: TRBV6-1

CDR3: CASSARTGYSAPAEAFF
DNA: TGTGCCAGCAGTGCCCGGACAGGATACTCCGCCCCTGCTGAAGCTTTCTTT
J: TRBJ1-1
size: .
D: TRBD1
V: TRBV2

CDR3: CASSLERGFGQPQHF
DNA: TGTGCCAGCAGCTTAGAACGAGGTTTTGGCCAGCCCCAGCATTTT
J: TRBJ1-5
size: .
D: .
V: TRBV11-2

CDR3: CASSQDWGVRREKLFF
DNA: TGCGCCAGCAGCCAAGATTGGGGGGTGAGGCGCGAAAAACTGTTTTTT
J: TRBJ1-4
size: .
D: .
V: TRBV4-3

CDR3: CASSLKTHLNPNEQFF
DNA: TGTGCCAGCAGCTTAAAGACCCACTTGAACCCAAATGAGCAGTTCTTC
J: TRBJ2-1
size: .
D: .
V: TRBV5-4

CDR3: CASGPYLDREDTQYF
DNA: TGTGCCAGCGGCCCCTATTTGGACAGGGAAGATACGCAGTATTTT
J: TRBJ2-3
size: once
D: TRBD1
V: TRBV5-4

CDR3: CASSLDGLNTEAFF
DNA: TGCGCCAGCAGCTTGGATGGCCTGAACACTGAAGCTTTCTTT
J: TRBJ1-1
size: .
D: .
V: TRBV5-1

CDR3: CASSLDWGSGGYTF
DNA: TGTGCCAGCAGCTTAGATTGGGGGTCAGGTGGCTACACCTTC
J: TRBJ1-2
size: once
D: .
V: TRBV7-9

CDR3: CASSFTGTSGTHYEQYF
DNA: TGTGCCAGCAGCTTCACCGGGACTAGCGGGACCCACTACGAGCAGTACTTC
J: TRBJ2-7
size: .
D: TRBD2
V: TRBV7-3

CDR3: CASSEAPRGLRTGLFF
DNA: TGTGCCAGCAGTGAAGCGCCCAGGGGCCTCCGGACGGGGCTGTTTTTT
J: TRBJ1-4
size: .
D: .
V: TRBV2

CDR3: CASSETQGAKAYNEQFF
DNA: TGTGCCAGCAGTGAAACGCAGGGGGCGAAGGCCTACAATGAGCAGTTCTTC
J: TRBJ2-1
size: once
D: TRBD1
V: TRBV6-1

CDR3: CASSLVGTDNEKLFF
DNA: TGTGCCAGCAGTTTGGTTGGGACGGACAATGAAAAACTGTTTTTT
J: TRBJ1-4
size: .
D: .
V: TRBV5-6

CDR3: CASSYRSSDRPQHF
DNA: TGTGCCAGCAGTTACCGCAGCAGCGATCGGCCCCAGCATTTT
J: TRBJ1-5
size: .
D: .
V: TRBV6-6

CDR3: CASSQVERGNTEAFF
DNA: TGCGCCAGCAGCCAAGTGGAACGGGGGAACACTGAAGCTTTCTTT
J: TRBJ1-1
size: .
D: .
V: TRBV4-3

CDR3: CASSPDGGWNTIYF
DNA: TGTGCCAGCAGCCCGGACGGTGGCTGGAACACCATATATTTT
J: TRBJ1-3
size: .
D: .
V: TRBV7-9

CDR3: CASSSRQGDTGELFF
DNA: TGTGCCAGCAGTTCGAGACAGGGAGATACCGGGGAGCTGTTTTTT
J: TRBJ2-2
size: .
D: TRBD1
V: TRBV6-6

CDR3: CASSVVSPSSYNEQFF
DNA: TGTGCCAGCAGCGTGGTGTCACCAAGCTCCTACAATGAGCAGTTCTTC
J: TRBJ2-1
size: .
D: .
V: TRBV21-1

CDR3: CASSLGPGASYEQYF
DNA: TGTGCCAGCAGCTTGGGCCCAGGGGCAAGCTACGAGCAGTACTTC
J: TRBJ2-7
size: .
D: .
V: TRBV5-4

CDR3: CASSGTGGLENIQYF
DNA: TGCGCCAGCTCCGGGACAGGGGGCCTCGAAAACATTCAGTACTTC
J: TRBJ2-4
size: .
D: TRBD1
V: TRBV4-1

CDR3: CASSPDRGGQETQYF
DNA: TGTGCCAGCAGCCCCGACAGGGGGGGACAAGAGACCCAGTACTTC
J: TRBJ2-5
size: once
D: TRBD1
V: TRBV7-9

CDR3: CASSVVLGGEQFF
DNA: TGTGCCAGCAGCGTAGTCCTAGGGGGTGAGCAGTTCTTC
J: TRBJ2-1
size: .
D: .
V: TRBV9

CDR3: CASSYSSLTEAFF
DNA: TGTGCCAGCAGTTACTCGAGTCTTACTGAAGCTTTCTTT
J: TRBJ1-1
size: .
D: .
V: TRBV6-5

CDR3: CASSSGQGWEPQHF
DNA: TGTGCCAGCAGCTCCGGACAGGGATGGGAGCCCCAGCATTTT
J: TRBJ1-5
size: .
D: TRBD1
V: TRBV9

CDR3: CASRGQGAINQPQHF
DNA: TGTGCCAGCAGGGGACAGGGGGCTATCAATCAGCCCCAGCATTTT
J: TRBJ1-5
size: once
D: TRBD1
V: TRBV2

CDR3: CATSREGAGGETQYF
DNA: TGTGCCACCAGCAGAGAAGGCGCGGGCGGGGAGACCCAGTACTTC
J: TRBJ2-5
size: .
D: .
V: TRBV15

CDR3: CASSQNWDREGYEQYF
DNA: TGCGCCAGCAGCCAAAATTGGGACAGGGAGGGTTACGAGCAGTACTTC
J: TRBJ2-7
size: .
D: TRBD1
V: TRBV4-3

CDR3: CASSPLLVGNSPLHF
DNA: TGCGCCAGCAGCCCTTTGCTCGTTGGCAATTCACCCCTCCACTTT
J: TRBJ1-6
size: .
D: .
V: TRBV4-3

CDR3: CASSWYREQTGELFF
DNA: TGTGCCAGCAGCTGGTACAGGGAGCAGACCGGGGAGCTGTTTTTT
J: TRBJ2-2
size: .
D: .
V: TRBV11-3

CDR3: CASSLTGGVYADTQYF
DNA: TGTGCCAGCAGTCTTACAGGGGGAGTGTATGCAGATACGCAGTATTTT
J: TRBJ2-3
size: .
D: TRBD1
V: TRBV5-5